The entry below describes one T cell receptor (beta chain). Its target antigen remains unknown. Base-call qualities are not available, and no considerably larger clone is one nucleotide away. Inclusive of the bounding cysteine and phenylalanine, the CDR3 is 16 residues long. The kept DNA is CDR3 alone, 48 bases in frame from the first base. The germline V gene specifies MNHEY as CDR1 and SVGAGI as CDR2. V trim: 2 bases; J trim: 2 bases; unmatched bases: 4. The collaborating institutions used their own protocols to collect whole blood in K2EDTA tubes. For TCRbeta analysis, collaborators shipped samples as frozen whole blood, isolated PBMCs, or DNA extracted from either of those sample types. The immunoSEQ Assay, a bias-controlled multiplex PCR, was used to amplify TCRbeta CDR3 regions from genomic DNA. As for how the authors treated the data: Nucleated cell counts per sample were estimated from amplification of reference gene primers within the assay. Sequence reads were collapsed and filtered to measure the absolute abundance of every unique TCRbeta CDR3 rearrangement. For each sample, productive Simpson clonality was calculated by taking the square root of Simpson's diversity index across productive rearrangements. Here the immuneACCESS table is served through TCRdb, limited to in-frame sequences with V and J called. Missing clones are a known gap in these copies; in checked studies unresolved V genes cover under half, and the rest lacks a known reason. From that table come the V and J calls and clone size; the DNA was used to work out D and trimming. The sample includes fewer than 300,000 clones, with approximately 77% observed a single time. About 3.4% of the sample lies in the top ten.

This record comes from a study of blood T cell repertoires in COVID-19 (dated by TCRdb to the early 2020s). A note on the overall study: The collaborator samples originated in the United States, Italy and Spain and spanned the acute and convalescent phases of COVID-19. Deeply sampled blood TCRbeta repertoires from subjects exposed to, actively infected with, or recovered from COVID-19 were included in the dataset. Where HLA class I and class II types were available, the types were taken from metadata supplied by the sample provider, not from assay-based typing. A freely available public database, intended as a resource for researchers studying the immune response to SARS-CoV-2, is where the repertoires were released. The prospective study material was composed of cDNA or gDNA derived from T cells, B-cell-depleted T cells, or PBMCs. The samples were drawn from two sources: the first 160 participants of the ongoing ImmuneRACE study, and 1,000 to 1,500 subjects contributed by 6 global collaborators. The sample metadata nearly always contained a de-identified subject ID, COVID-19 status, age in years and sex. The paper as a whole reports these results and caveats: How much clinical and demographic metadata was included differed by source and by participant, and the metadata was provided uncurated.

This clonotype was obtained from a woman between 18 and 29 years old with acute or convalescent COVID-19. What was sequenced was peripheral blood. The chain employs TRBV6-5 and TRBJ1-5, with TRBD1 matching 9 junction bases. The encoded CDR3 is CASSYTDRGGNQPQHF. In nucleotides, the sequence is TGTGCCAGCAGTTACACAGACAGGGGGGGCAATCAGCCCCAGCATTTT.